The clone carrying this TCR beta chain is labeled as medium-sized. The PCR employed 60 Vbeta primers together with 13 Jbeta primers. Assay: immunoSEQ multiplex PCR; the TCRdb copy retains only in-frame clones and omits some. The sample records approximately 160,000 clones, approximately 84% being singletons. These data belong to a study of cytomegalovirus exposure and HLA in healthy donors. Germline CDR1 LNHDA, CDR2 SQIVND (reference sequence). The CDR3 is 16 residues long. Trimming removed 7 bases at V and 0 bases at J, with 13 bases between. Sequencing was done on a sample of PBMCs. The clonotype originates from a woman aged 35 to 49 in good health and CMV-seropositive. V gene TRBV19 combines with J gene TRBJ1-6; D gene ambiguous. CDR3 DNA: TGTGCCAGTAAGGAGGATGCGAGCTCCTATAATTCACCCCTCCACTTT. Protein: CASKEDASSYNSPLHF.